The sample holds a few counts of the clone carrying this T cell receptor beta chain. Antigen: not known. The source of the sample is a study of identical twins. Study-level points and caveats: Models underestimated how often monozygotic twins shared out-of-frame TCR alpha. Out-of-frame alpha sequences shared between twins exhibited an excess of low generation probability.

Everyone who donated was a healthy Caucasian. Germline assignment: CDR1 SEHNR and CDR2 FQNEAQ (reference sequence). Trimming took 2 bases from V and 7 from J, leaving 11 bases between them. There are 14 residues in the CDR3. TCRdb re-derived calls from the 5' RACE reads in MiXCR, one entry per CDR3 protein. The sample records 350,000 to 450,000 distinct CDR3 sequences, about a fifth being singletons. The origin of this receptor is a man aged 50 to 59 in good health. The chain recombines TRBV7-9 with TRBJ1-4, with D perhaps TRBD1 (5 bases). Sequencing was done on a sample of naive T cells sorted from blood. The CDR3 region is CASSLTGGSEKLFF. The CDR3 DNA follows: TGTGCCAGCAGCTTAACCGGGGGGAGTGAAAAACTGTTTTTT.